The T cell receptor (beta chain) under discussion was sequenced for a study of early T cells in non-severe SARS-CoV-2 infection. The CDR3 covers 15 residues. Per germline, CDR1 SQVTM and CDR2 ANQGSEA. Trimming removed 2 bases from V and 0 bases from J; junction bases left unmatched: 3. TCRdb used MiXCR to reprocess the 5' RACE reads, holding one entry per CDR3 protein. The repertoire holds 80,000 to 95,000 distinct CDR3 sequences, around 13% seen once, with roughly 6% in the top ten. This TCR was sampled from an adult who was a healthcare worker with PCR-confirmed SARS-CoV-2 infection or an uninfected control (not recorded which). The V gene is TRBV29-1, the J gene TRBJ2-7, with 11 nucleotides matching TRBD2. Material: whole blood. This CDR3 reads CSVEWLAGGSYEQYF. CDR3 DNA: TGCAGCGTTGAATGGCTAGCGGGGGGCTCCTACGAGCAGTACTTC.